These 3 T cell receptor beta chains originate from one sample sequenced in a study of T-cell memory formation after mild COVID-19. Each CDR3 protein is one row after TCRdb ran MiXCR on the 5' RACE reads. The sample includes about 440,000 distinct CDR3 sequences, around 20% of them seen just once. The specimen was PBMCs or a T cell subset sorted from them (not recorded which). These TCRs come from an adult woman who had mild COVID-19 (a few samples of this study predate the infection). Cell type and time point are not known.

The chain carries TRBV6-6 and TRBJ2-7; D is perhaps TRBD2 (6 bases). In germline, CDR1 is MNHNY, CDR2 SVGAGI (reference sequence). V shed 5 bases and J shed 10 bases, with 21 bases lying between them. This CDR3 region has 14 residues. CDR3 in amino acids: CASSPSPSGHGQYF. The CDR3 DNA reads as TGTGCCAGCAGTCCCTCTCCGAGCGGGCACGGCCAGTACTTC.

This clonotype turned up a few times. The V gene is TRBV5-1, the J gene TRBJ2-7; D might be TRBD2 (6 bases). Germline CDR1 SGHRS, CDR2 YFSETQ. Deletions cut 0 bases from V and 0 bases from J, with 13 bases between. The CDR3 is made up of 16 amino acids. In DNA form, the CDR3 reads TGCGCCAGCAGCTTGGGATTCGGGGGAAGCTCCTACGAGCAGTACTTC. Amino acids: CASSLGFGGSSYEQYF.

The chain carries TRBV12-3 or TRBV12-4 and TRBJ2-1; 13 bases are a match to TRBD2. The V and J ends lost 6 bases and 7 bases, in that order; junction bases with no gene match: 9. The CDR3 is 16 residues long. The CDR3 DNA follows: TGTGCCAGCAGCCAGAGACTAGCGGGAGGCCAGAATGAGCAGTTCTTC. Protein product: CASSQRLAGGQNEQFF.